Following are 29 T cell receptor beta chains from one sample sequenced in a study of T cells after yellow fever vaccination. A single record per CDR3 protein comes from TCRdb applying MiXCR to the 5' RACE reads. This table holds about 350,000 distinct CDR3 sequences, about 12% found once. This specimen was CD4+ T cells sorted from PBMCs, taken 15 days after the yellow fever booster vaccination. These receptors all stem from a man aged 18 to 35 who received the YFV17D yellow fever vaccine.

This clonotype was observed a few times. The gene calls are TRBV7-2 and TRBJ2-3; possible D gene TRBD1, 5 bases. CDR3 size: 15 residues. Per the germline V gene, CDR1 is SGHTA and CDR2 is FQGNSA. The V end lost 0 bases, the J end lost 6 bases, and 13 bases lay between the germline ends. The CDR3 nucleotides read TGTGCCAGCAGCTTAGCGAGGCAGGGTTCTGATACGCAGTATTTT. It yields the protein CASSLARQGSDTQYF.

This clonotype occurred many times. The CDR3 region has the DNA TGTGCCAGCAGCTTAGGAGGCACTAGCGGGGAAGAGACCCAGTACTTC. It is translated as CASSLGGTSGEETQYF. The gene calls are TRBV7-2 and TRBJ2-5; 10 positions match TRBD2. Germline loops: CDR1 SGHTA, CDR2 FQGNSA. J lost 3 bases, V lost 1 base, and 5 bases had no gene match. CDR3 size: 16 residues.

This chain uses TRBV7-2 with TRBJ2-5, with D perhaps being TRBD1 or TRBD2 (6 bases each). With 5 bases removed from V and 5 bases from J, the gap between germline ends came to 18 bases. The CDR3 has 15 amino acids. The germline V gene encodes CDR1 SGHTA and CDR2 FQGNSA. CDR3 in amino acids: CASSPHGGAGETQYF. Here the CDR3 DNA reads TGTGCCAGCAGCCCCCACGGGGGCGCAGGGGAGACCCAGTACTTC.

V usage is TRBV5-1 and J usage is TRBJ2-3, with unresolved D. Germline CDR1 and CDR2: SGHRS and YFSETQ. V was cut by 1 base and J by 3 bases, with 9 bases left in between. The CDR3 sequence is 14 residues long. CDR3 region: CASSLIRDTDTQYF. In DNA, the CDR3 is TGCGCCAGCAGCTTGATTAGAGATACAGATACGCAGTATTTT.

This clonotype was seen a handful of times. The J gene is TRBJ1-2, the V gene TRBV10-3, with TRBD1 as a possible D gene (5 bases). Germline lookup yields CDR1 ENHRY and CDR2 SYGVKD. Trimming removed 8 bases at V and 5 bases at J, with 21 bases between. The CDR3 consists of 15 residues. The CDR3 DNA follows: TGTGCCATCGGGGATCAGGGTGGTTTCGTATATGGCTACACCTTC. Protein sequence: CAIGDQGGFVYGYTF.

V usage is TRBV11-2 and J usage is TRBJ2-7; 11 nucleotides agree with TRBD2. This CDR3 has 15 amino acids. In germline, CDR1 is SGHAT, CDR2 FQNNGV. V trimming: 5 bases; J trimming: 2 bases; junction bases outside the gene matches: 5. The CDR3 sequence is CASSPRTSGPYEQYF. CDR3 sequence (DNA): TGTGCCAGCAGCCCTCGGACTAGCGGGCCCTACGAGCAGTACTTC.

In this sample, this clonotype turned up a few times. The V call is TRBV7-3, the J call TRBJ2-5, with 7 bases identical to TRBD1. The trim removed 1 base at V and 4 bases at J, leaving 0 bases unmatched. This CDR3 has 13 residues. Germline CDR1 is SGHTA and CDR2 is FQGTGA. DNA for the CDR3: TGTGCCAGCAGCTTAAACAGGGGAGAGACCCAGTACTTC. This encodes CASSLNRGETQYF.

This clonotype was recorded at least ten times. The rearrangement uses TRBV11-2 and TRBJ2-6; possibly TRBD2 for D (6 bases). Trimming shortened V by 5 bases and J by 2 bases, and 10 bases separated the two germline ends. The germline gives CDR1 SGHAT, CDR2 FQNNGV. The CDR3 runs 15 residues. CDR3 DNA: TGTGCCAGCAGCACGCGGGGAGCTGGGGCCAACGTCCTGACTTTC. Protein product: CASSTRGAGANVLTF.

This clonotype was counted only a few times. V usage is TRBV3-2 and J usage is TRBJ2-7; the D segment call TRBD1 is taken from the table without a DNA check. TRBV3-2 is tagged as a pseudogene. The CDR3 consists of 14 residues. The CDR3 DNA follows: TGTGCCAGCAGCCAAGATCGTACAGGGACCGAGCAGTACGTC. Its translation is CASSQDRTGTEQYV.

This clonotype was detected a few times. J is TRBJ1-6 and V is TRBV20-1, with D perhaps TRBD1 (5 bases). The CDR3 is 18 amino acids. Trimming took off 6 bases at V and 10 bases at J, with 31 bases between the two ends. Germline-derived CDR1 and CDR2 are DFQATT and SNEGSKA (reference sequence). The CDR3 region is CSAPLSGAGAAAGSPLHF. The CDR3 DNA reads TGCAGTGCCCCATTATCCGGGGCTGGGGCGGCAGCAGGCTCACCCCTCCACTTT.

This clonotype was detected only a few times. The chain employs TRBV3-1 and TRBJ2-4; 9 nucleotides line up with TRBD1. The germline V gene has CDR1 LGHDT and CDR2 YNNKEL (reference sequence). This CDR3 region has 15 residues. The ends lost 3 bases at V and 6 bases at J; junction bases unmatched: 6. This CDR3 reads CASSQAPGQGNIQYF. The CDR3, as DNA: TGTGCCAGCAGCCAGGCCCCGGGACAGGGAAACATTCAGTACTTC.

This clonotype has more than one count but fewer than ten. The chain couples TRBV5-6 to TRBJ2-5, with a weak D call TRBD2 (5 bases). V gave up 4 bases and J gave up 5 bases, with 12 bases separating them. The CDR3 covers 13 residues. In germline, CDR1 is SGHDT, CDR2 YYEEEE. The CDR3 loop is CASSGKRRETQYF. The DNA of the CDR3 is TGTGCCAGCAGCGGTAAAAGGAGGGAGACCCAGTACTTC.

The chain employs TRBV3-1 and TRBJ2-3, with 10 bases lining up with TRBD2. Germline V gene data show CDR1 as LGHDT and CDR2 as YNNKEL (reference sequence). Germline trimming cut 2 bases from V and 4 bases from J; bases unmatched to any gene: 3. The CDR3 has 15 residues. The CDR3 nucleotides read TGTGCCAGCAGCCAACTAGCGGGGGTTTCAGATACGCAGTATTTT. Translated: CASSQLAGVSDTQYF.

The chain combines TRBV18 with TRBJ1-1; 7 bases map to TRBD1. The junction had 9 bases not matched to a gene; V was cut back by 2 bases and J by 0 bases. The CDR3 covers 17 residues. Germline CDR1 reads KGHSH; CDR2 reads LQKENI. CDR3 region: CASSPAIAGGMNTEAFF. DNA of the CDR3: TGTGCCAGCTCACCAGCTATAGCAGGGGGGATGAACACTGAAGCTTTCTTT.

V gene TRBV15 combines with J gene TRBJ1-4, with D possibly TRBD1 on 5 matching bases. Trimming took off 0 bases at V and 8 bases at J, with 13 bases between the two ends. The CDR3 covers 15 residues. Germline CDR1 and CDR2: LNHNV and YYDKDF (reference sequence). The CDR3 coding sequence is TGTGCCACCAGCAGAGAGGGGCGCCTTGGGGAAAAACTGTTTTTT. Amino acids: CATSREGRLGEKLFF.

The V call is TRBV27, the J call TRBJ1-2; unclear D gene. Germline values: CDR1 MNHEY, CDR2 SMNVEV (reference sequence). The CDR3 consists of 14 residues. Trimming cost V 5 bases and J 5 bases, with 15 bases left between them. The DNA of the CDR3 is TGTGCCAGCAGTCCCACCCGACGGTTTTATGGCTACACCTTC. It encodes CASSPTRRFYGYTF.

This clonotype was counted ten times or more. In DNA, the CDR3 is TGCAGCGGCCGGCGGGGGGCAGATACGCAGTATTTT. It is translated as CSGRRGADTQYF. The chain combines TRBV29-1 with TRBJ2-3; 8 bases map to TRBD2. The CDR3 is 12 amino acids. The junction had 4 bases not matched to a gene; V was cut back by 7 bases and J by 4 bases. Germline values: CDR1 SQVTM, CDR2 ANQGSEA.

This CDR3 is CSANVRAGDYGYTF. DNA of the CDR3: TGCAGTGCTAACGTAAGGGCCGGGGACTATGGCTACACCTTC. This chain connects TRBV20-1 to TRBJ1-2; D is undetermined. V gave up 4 bases and J gave up 3 bases, with 15 bases separating them. The CDR3 has 14 amino acids. Per the germline V gene, CDR1 is DFQATT and CDR2 is SNEGSKA (reference sequence).

In its sample, this clonotype was seen many times. The chain joins TRBV7-2 to TRBJ2-5; either TRBD1 or TRBD2 may supply D (6 bases each). The CDR3 has 15 amino acids. V lost 4 bases and J lost 5, with 17 bases in between. CDR1 and CDR2 (germline): SGHTA, FQGNSA. The CDR3 sequence is CASSWRQEGRETQYF. DNA of the CDR3: TGTGCCAGCAGCTGGAGACAGGAGGGGAGGGAGACCCAGTACTTC. Together with reference TRBV7-2 and TRBJ2-5, the CDR3 gives the full variable domain: GAGVSQSPSNKVTEKGKDVELRCDPISGHTALYWYRQSLGQGLEFLIYFQGNSAPDKSGLPSDRFSAERTGGSVSTLTIQRTQQEDSAVYLCASSWRQEGRETQYFGPGTRLLVL.

The chain combines TRBV20-1 with TRBJ2-7, with 7 bases that match TRBD2. Trimming cost V 8 bases and J 2 bases; bases outside gene matches: 9. This CDR3 contains 13 residues. Germline CDR1 reads DFQATT; CDR2 reads SNEGSKA (reference sequence). CDR3 region: CSPSRAGTYEQYV. For the CDR3, the DNA is TGCAGTCCTTCCCGAGCGGGGACCTACGAGCAGTACGTC.

This clonotype was found a few times. V and J are TRBV7-3 and TRBJ2-7; possible D gene TRBD1, 5 bases. Per germline, CDR1 SGHTA and CDR2 FQGTGA. The V and J ends lost 1 base and 4 bases respectively, with 14 bases between them. The CDR3 runs to 15 residues. CDR3 coding DNA: TGTGCCAGCAGCTTAATGGGGCTGGGGAATTACGAGCAGTACTTC. Translated, it gives CASSLMGLGNYEQYF.

This clonotype was observed a handful of times. V gene TRBV7-2 combines with J gene TRBJ2-7, with a weak D call TRBD2 (5 bases). This CDR3 is 13 amino acids long. V lost 1 base and J lost 5, with 9 bases in between. The germline CDR1 and CDR2 sequences are SGHTA and FQGNSA. The CDR3 sequence is CASSLGGYDEQYV. For the CDR3, the DNA is TGTGCCAGCAGCTTAGGAGGGTACGACGAGCAGTACGTC.

Only a few counts were recorded for this clonotype. This sequence joins TRBV12-3 or TRBV12-4 and TRBJ2-3, with unresolved D. The CDR3 covers 13 residues. V lost 8 bases to trimming and J lost 6 bases, with 15 bases between them. CDR3: CASHQVGVDTQYF. The DNA of the CDR3 is TGTGCCAGCCACCAGGTGGGCGTCGATACGCAGTATTTT.

The chain uses TRBV7-2 and TRBJ1-2; D ambiguous. Germline V gene data show CDR1 as SGHTA and CDR2 as FQGNSA. The V gene lost 1 base and the J gene lost 4 bases, with 7 bases spanning the gap. The CDR3 is 13 residues long. CDR3 sequence (DNA): TGTGCCAGCAGCTTAGGCTCAGGCTATGGCTACACCTTC. This codes for CASSLGSGYGYTF.

This clonotype appeared many times. The chain carries TRBV2 and TRBJ1-6; D unclear. Germline lookup yields CDR1 SNHLY and CDR2 FYNNEI. The ends were cut back, 6 bases at V and 7 bases at J, with 13 bases in the middle. The CDR3 is 14 residues long. DNA for the CDR3: TGTGCCAGCAGACCCGACGGGTCGAATTCACCCCTCCACTTT. It specifies CASRPDGSNSPLHF.

Only a few counts were recorded for this clonotype. The chain combines TRBV5-1 with TRBJ2-1; weak D call: TRBD2 (6 bases). Trimming stripped 0 bases from V and 8 bases from J, with 18 bases between. CDR3 size: 16 residues. Germline assignment: CDR1 SGHRS and CDR2 YFSETQ. The CDR3, as DNA: TGCGCCAGCAGCTTGGCCGTGAAAAACGGCGGGGATGAGCAGTTCTTC. Translating it yields CASSLAVKNGGDEQFF.

V usage is TRBV5-1 and J usage is TRBJ2-3; D possibly matches TRBD1 or TRBD2 (5 bases each). This CDR3 has 13 amino acids. The germline V and J ends were trimmed by 7 bases and 7 bases, with 16 bases remaining between them. CDR1 and CDR2 (germline): SGHRS, YFSETQ. DNA of the CDR3: TGCGCCAGCCCCCCCCGGGGACCAAATACGCAGTATTTT. Translating it yields CASPPRGPNTQYF. The whole variable domain, remainder taken from reference TRBV5-1 and TRBJ2-3, is KAGVTQTPRYLIKTRGQQVTLSCSPISGHRSVSWYQQTPGQGLQFLFEYFSETQRNKGNFPGRFSGRQFSNSRSEMNVSTLELGDSALYLCASPPRGPNTQYFGPGTRLTVL.

This clonotype turned up a few times. This chain connects TRBV6-6 to TRBJ1-6; 7 bases fit TRBD1. Germline CDR1 reads MNHNY; CDR2 reads SVGAGI (reference sequence). V dropped 5 bases and J dropped 7; count of bases not matched to a gene: 2. The CDR3 contains 13 residues. CDR3 in amino acids: CASSTGANSPLHF. DNA of the CDR3: TGTGCCAGCAGTACAGGGGCGAATTCACCCCTCCACTTT.

This clonotype has at least ten counts. The chain links TRBV2 to TRBJ2-7; D is unclear. CDR1 SNHLY and CDR2 FYNNEI come from the germline V gene. The CDR3 length is 13 residues. V was shortened by 5 bases and J by 0 bases, with 8 bases between the two germline ends. The CDR3 sequence: CASSLSPSYEQYF. The CDR3 coding sequence is TGTGCCAGCAGTTTATCCCCCTCCTACGAGCAGTACTTC.